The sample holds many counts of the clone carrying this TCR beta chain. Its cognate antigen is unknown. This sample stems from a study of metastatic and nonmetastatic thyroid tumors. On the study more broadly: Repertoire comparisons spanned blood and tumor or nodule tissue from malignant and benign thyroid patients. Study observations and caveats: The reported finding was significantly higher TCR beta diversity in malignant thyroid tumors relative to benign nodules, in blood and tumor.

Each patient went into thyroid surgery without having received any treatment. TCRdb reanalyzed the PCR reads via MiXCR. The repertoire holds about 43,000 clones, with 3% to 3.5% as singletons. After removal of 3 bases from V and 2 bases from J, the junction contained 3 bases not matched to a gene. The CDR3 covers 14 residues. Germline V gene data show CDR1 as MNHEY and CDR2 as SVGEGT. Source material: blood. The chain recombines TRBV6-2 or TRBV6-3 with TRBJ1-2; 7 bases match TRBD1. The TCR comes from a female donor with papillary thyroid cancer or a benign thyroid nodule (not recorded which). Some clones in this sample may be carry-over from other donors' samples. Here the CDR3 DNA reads TGTGCCAGCAGTTATCGGACAGGAAACTATGGCTACACCTTC. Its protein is CASSYRTGNYGYTF.